This entry describes one T cell receptor beta chain. Its target is not known. The source of the sample is a study of shared clonotypes between healthy human individuals. General observations from the study: The naive CD4 repertoires of several donors were compared, and around 5% of clonotypes were shared. Since donors were few, the genetic and exposure-history diversity represented was limited. Sequencing depth was predicted to influence how clonotypes are shared among donors.

This CDR3 spans 15 amino acids. Germline V gene data show CDR1 as LNHNV and CDR2 as YYDKDF (reference sequence). The germline V and J ends were trimmed by 3 bases and 3 bases, with 12 bases remaining between them. Naive CD45RA+ and memory CD45RA-negative subsets were split from CD4+ cells. TCRdb keeps only in-frame clones here, not all; method: immunoSEQ multiplex PCR. The sample carries 2 million to 2.5 million clones, over 85% recorded once. V gene TRBV15 combines with J gene TRBJ2-1, with D perhaps TRBD2 (6 bases). The receptor comes from a man between 18 and 35 years old in good health. Some clones in this sample may be carry-over from other donors' samples. The sequencing sample was made of naive CD4+ T cells from PBMCs. Subset indicated: CD45RA+ positively selected. Written as DNA, the CDR3 is TGTGCCACCAGCAGGTTGGGGACTGACTACAATGAGCAGTTCTTC. Translated: CATSRLGTDYNEQFF.